This paragraph covers one T cell receptor (beta chain) sequence. Authors' methods: Counts of nucleated cells, estimated from reference gene primer amplification, were obtained. The data were produced by immunoSEQ multiplex PCR, yet TCRdb's version contains in-frame clones alone and is incomplete. Clone size and V and J calls were adopted from that table, with D and trimming inferred from the DNA. Here the sample spans 250,000 or so clones, approximately 86% being singletons. The source of the sample is a study of blood T cell repertoires in COVID-19. Background on the study: The United States, Italy and Spain supplied acute and convalescent COVID-19 samples.

Germline-derived CDR1 and CDR2 are LNHDA and SQIVND (reference sequence). J was trimmed by 4 bases and V by 4 bases; bases with no gene match: 2. The CDR3 length is 13 residues. The sequence came from a woman aged 25 to 45 with acute or convalescent COVID-19. The V call is TRBV19, the J call TRBJ2-3; TRBD1 agrees at 7 bases. The material sequenced was peripheral blood. For the CDR3, the DNA is TGTGCCAGTAGTACCGGGACAGCAGATACGCAGTATTTT. Amino acid sequence: CASSTGTADTQYF.